The TCR beta chain under discussion was sequenced for a study of PD-1 blockade in classical Hodgkin lymphoma (TCRdb year 2020). At the level of the whole study: Nivolumab dosing was 3 mg/kg intravenously every 2 weeks, continuing until either disease progression or unacceptable toxicity. To define a peripheral blood immune signature of response to PD-1 blockade in classical Hodgkin lymphoma, the study combined TCR beta sequencing with CyTOF. Broad study findings and their caveats: Baseline diversity similar to that of newly diagnosed patients was observed in trial patients achieving complete response, whereas significantly lower diversity was observed in partial responders and progressors. Baseline TCR diversity was reported to be lower in newly diagnosed patients than in healthy donors, and even lower in relapsed/refractory patients. CD4+ but not CD8+ TCR diversity rose significantly by C4D1 (p=0.0027 vs p=0.16), most apparent in complete responders (p=0.02). The study was limited to a single clinical trial cohort, and causes of repertoire differences, possibly disease activity or prior therapy, remained undefined. Lower diversity was seen in patients whose nivolumab began less than 1 year after ASCT, and these patients were left out of later analyses so that immune reconstitution would not confound the results.

In the paper's terms, the time point label means: cycle 1 day 1 (C1D1), immediately before nivolumab initiation. Relapse after autologous stem cell transplantation had occurred in all trial patients, and cohorts A, B and C were distinguished by prior brentuximab vedotin exposure. The trial cohort was composed of approximately 56 patients with relapsed/refractory classical Hodgkin lymphoma, for whom complete response, partial response or progressive disease was recorded as best overall response. Single-agent nivolumab was administered to trial patients in the multi-cohort phase II CheckMate 205 trial. An independent review committee assessed best overall response by applying the 2007 International Working Group response criteria. Trial PBMCs were obtained immediately prior to nivolumab initiation (C1D1) and on therapy at cycle 2 day 1 and cycle 4 day 1. After peripheral blood was drawn into 8 mL Vacutainer Cell Preparation Tubes, PBMCs were isolated by centrifugation and then cryopreserved.

Genomic DNA was extracted with the Qiagen DNeasy kit from unsorted PBMCs and from negatively selected CD4+ and CD8+ fractions. TCR beta CDR3 regions were subjected to amplification by immunoSEQ multiplex PCR with primers that anneal to V and J segments. A synthetic immune receptor repertoire was used to minimize amplification bias, and remaining bias was computationally removed after sequencing. The paper's data handling went like this. Repertoire diversity was quantified as the Shannon entropy index using custom Python scripts. Unsorted, CD4+ and CD8+ repertoires were analyzed separately, except in combined analyses where CD4+ and CD8+ sequences were merged in silico. A clone counted as expanded when the clone's frequency after treatment rose at least 2-fold relative to C1D1, and clones undetected at baseline were given a pseudocount of 0.5. Clones with 0 or 1 copy at C1D1 were defined as singleton clones, while clones with 2 or more copies were defined as non-singleton clones. Clones expanded in unsorted samples were assigned a CD4+, CD8+ or unknown annotation through matching of protein sequences in sorted samples from the same patient. Wilcoxon tests were applied to paired samples to test diversity changes from C1D1 to C4D1. The table was pulled from immuneACCESS by TCRdb, which kept in-frame rearrangements only. Such tables lose some clones; where checked, under half of the loss comes from unresolved V genes, and the rest has no known cause. V, J and clone size are those of that table, while D and trimming were read from the DNA. In this sample the table shows fewer than 15,000 clones, around 87% of which occur a single time. The ten largest account for roughly 35% of the sample.

Regarding this clone: Its antigen has not been determined. Within one base of it there is no much larger clone, and no base qualities were kept.

From the germline V gene (reference sequence), CDR1 is SEHNR and CDR2 is FQNEAQ. After removal of 5 bases from V and 0 bases from J, the junction retains 5 bases not matched to a gene. Measured from the cysteine to the phenylalanine, the CDR3 is 15 residues long. The read is trimmed to its CDR3 DNA, 45 bases read in frame from base 1. The source was peripheral blood mononuclear cells (PBMCs), collected at baseline. The receptor's source is a human donor with classical Hodgkin lymphoma. Rearrangement joined TRBV7-9 to TRBJ1-1; 8 middle bases align to TRBD1. The CDR3 has the sequence CASSPDRALNTEAFF. In nucleotide form, the sequence is TGTGCCAGCAGCCCGGACAGGGCGTTGAACACTGAAGCTTTCTTT.